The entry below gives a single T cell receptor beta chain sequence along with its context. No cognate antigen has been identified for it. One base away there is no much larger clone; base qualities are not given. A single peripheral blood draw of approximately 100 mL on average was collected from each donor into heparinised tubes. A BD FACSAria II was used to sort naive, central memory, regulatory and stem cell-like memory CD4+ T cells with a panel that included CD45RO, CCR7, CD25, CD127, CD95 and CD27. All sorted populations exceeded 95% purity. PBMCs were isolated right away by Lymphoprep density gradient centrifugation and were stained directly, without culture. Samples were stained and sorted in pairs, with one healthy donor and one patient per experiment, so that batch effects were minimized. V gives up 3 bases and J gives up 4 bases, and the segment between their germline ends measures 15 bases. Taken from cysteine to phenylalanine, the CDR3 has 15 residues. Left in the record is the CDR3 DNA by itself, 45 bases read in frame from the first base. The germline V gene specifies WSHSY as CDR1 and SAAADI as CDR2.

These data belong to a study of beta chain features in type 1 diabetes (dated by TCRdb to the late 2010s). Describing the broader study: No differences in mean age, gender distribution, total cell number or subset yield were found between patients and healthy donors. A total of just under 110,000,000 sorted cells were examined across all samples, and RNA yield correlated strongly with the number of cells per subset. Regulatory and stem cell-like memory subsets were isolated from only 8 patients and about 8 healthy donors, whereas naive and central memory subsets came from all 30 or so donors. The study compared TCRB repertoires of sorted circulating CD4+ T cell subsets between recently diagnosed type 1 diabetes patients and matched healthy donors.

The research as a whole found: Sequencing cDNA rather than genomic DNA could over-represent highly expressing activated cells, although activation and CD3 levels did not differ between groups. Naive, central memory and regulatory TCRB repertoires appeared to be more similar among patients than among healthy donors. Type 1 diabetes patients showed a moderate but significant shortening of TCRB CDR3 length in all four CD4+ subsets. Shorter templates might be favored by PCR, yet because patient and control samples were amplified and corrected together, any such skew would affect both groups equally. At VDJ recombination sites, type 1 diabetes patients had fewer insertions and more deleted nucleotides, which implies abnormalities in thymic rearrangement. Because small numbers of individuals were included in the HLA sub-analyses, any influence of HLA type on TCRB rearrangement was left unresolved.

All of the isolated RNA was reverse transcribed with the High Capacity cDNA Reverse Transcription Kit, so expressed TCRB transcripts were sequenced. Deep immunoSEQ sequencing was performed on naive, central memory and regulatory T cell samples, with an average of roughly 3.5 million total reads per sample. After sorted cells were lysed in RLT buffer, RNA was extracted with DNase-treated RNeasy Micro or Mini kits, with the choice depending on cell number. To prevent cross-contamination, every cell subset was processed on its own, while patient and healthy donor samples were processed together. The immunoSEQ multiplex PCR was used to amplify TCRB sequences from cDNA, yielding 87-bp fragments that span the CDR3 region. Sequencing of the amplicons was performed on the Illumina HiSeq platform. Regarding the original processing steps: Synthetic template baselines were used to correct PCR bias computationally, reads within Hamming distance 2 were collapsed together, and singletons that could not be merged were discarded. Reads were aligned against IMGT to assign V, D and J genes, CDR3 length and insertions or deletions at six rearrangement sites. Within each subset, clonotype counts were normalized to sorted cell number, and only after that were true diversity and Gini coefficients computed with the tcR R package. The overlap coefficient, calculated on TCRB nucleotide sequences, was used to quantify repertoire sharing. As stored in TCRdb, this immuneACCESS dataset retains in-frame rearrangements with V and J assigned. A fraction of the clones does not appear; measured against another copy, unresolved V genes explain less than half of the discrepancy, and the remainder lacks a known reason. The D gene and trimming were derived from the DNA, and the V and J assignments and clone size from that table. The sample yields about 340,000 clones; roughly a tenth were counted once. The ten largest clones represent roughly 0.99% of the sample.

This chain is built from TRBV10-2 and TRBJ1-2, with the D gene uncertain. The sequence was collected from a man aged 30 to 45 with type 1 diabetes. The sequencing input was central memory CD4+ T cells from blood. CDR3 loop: CASSDLYVNGYGYTF. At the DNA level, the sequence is TGCGCCAGCAGTGATTTATACGTCAATGGCTATGGCTACACCTTC.